This T cell receptor (beta chain) was sequenced in a study of blood T cells in healthy people across ages. Looking at the study overall: Template switching captured about one barcoded beta molecule per two T cells. Overall study findings and caveats: Per million T cells, TCR beta diversity dropped about linearly as age rose.

This clonotype was seen ten or more times. The antigen is undetermined. The CDR3 spans 14 residues. V lost 2 bases to trimming and J lost 3 bases; unmatched junction nucleotides: 3. Germline lookup yields CDR1 DFQATT and CDR2 SNEGSKA (reference sequence). Each individual donor underwent a draw of about 9.1 milliliters of peripheral blood. Combining a sample-barcoded 5' primer with a J-beta primer mix, a second PCR ran for roughly 7 to 11 cycles. TCRdb recomputed calls from the 5' RACE reads with MiXCR, one row per CDR3 protein. Among 870,000 or so distinct CDR3 sequences listed, roughly 26% were seen once.

This TCR was sampled from a woman of 80 years or more in good health. V is TRBV20-1 and J is TRBJ2-1; 8 bases map to TRBD1. The sequenced sample was blood. CDR3 region: CSARRQGNYNEQFF. Written as DNA, the CDR3 is TGCAGTGCTAGAAGACAGGGGAACTACAATGAGCAGTTCTTC.